This T cell receptor beta chain originates from a study of blood T cell repertoires in COVID-19. Study-level information: Acute and convalescent COVID-19 samples came from the United States, Italy and Spain.

CDR1 is SNHLY and CDR2 is FYNNEI in the germline V gene. The CDR3 loop spans 16 amino acids. In assigning cohorts, the study relied on participant-reported clinical history. With respect to this clone: Mismatch with germline at one junction end may stem from a read error.

Repertoires were generated with immunoSEQ multiplex PCR, while TCRdb's copy carries only in-frame clones and drops some. The profile shows around 250,000 clones, approximately 86% of them singletons. This TCR came from a woman aged 50 to 60 who had recovered from COVID-19. The sample taken for sequencing was PBMCs or T cells enriched from blood (not recorded which). The rearrangement links TRBV2 to TRBJ2-3; D tentatively fits TRBD1 or TRBD2 (5 bases each). The CDR3 is CAGRAREGQSTDTQYF. In nucleotides, the CDR3 is TGTGCCGGCAGGGCACGAGAGGGCCAGAGCACAGATACGCAGTATTTT.